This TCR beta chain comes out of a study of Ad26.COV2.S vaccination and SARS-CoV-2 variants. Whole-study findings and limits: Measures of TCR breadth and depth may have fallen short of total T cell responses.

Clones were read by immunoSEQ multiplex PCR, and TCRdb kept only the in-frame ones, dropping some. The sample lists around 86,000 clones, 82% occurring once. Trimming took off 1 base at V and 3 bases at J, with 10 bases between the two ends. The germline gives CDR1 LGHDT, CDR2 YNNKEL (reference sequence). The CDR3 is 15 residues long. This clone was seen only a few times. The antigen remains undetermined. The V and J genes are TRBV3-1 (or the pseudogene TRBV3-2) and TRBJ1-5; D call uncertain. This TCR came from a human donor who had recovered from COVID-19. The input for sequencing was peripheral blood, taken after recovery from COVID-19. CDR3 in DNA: TGTGCCAGCAGCCAAGTCCGTGATATCAATCAGCCCCAGCATTTT. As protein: CASSQVRDINQPQHF.